A selection of T cell receptor beta chains follows, all from one sample in a study of cytomegalovirus exposure and HLA in healthy donors. TCRdb's table, derived via immunoSEQ multiplex PCR, lists solely in-frame clones and lacks some. The sample contains 75,000 to 95,000 clones, about three fifths of which appear only once. The sequenced sample consisted of PBMCs. These TCRs come from a man aged 25-45 years in good health and CMV-seronegative. The CDR3 runs from the conserved cysteine through the conserved F or W. D genes are given only for firm matches. Not all rows give a size; the values are once, few, many and, for expanded clones, a class.

TRBV5-1	large	.	TRBJ1-4	CASSLRFQGEEKLFF	TGCGCCAGCAGCTTGAGGTTTCAGGGTGAGGAAAAACTGTTTTTT
TRBV27	once	.	TRBJ2-3	CASSLSRGLGTDTQYF	TGTGCCAGCAGTTTATCCAGAGGGCTCGGCACAGATACGCAGTATTTT
TRBV7-2	.	TRBD1	TRBJ1-2	CASSPTNTGGAGYTF	TGTGCCAGCAGCCCAACTAATACAGGGGGCGCGGGCTACACCTTC
TRBV6-6	few	.	TRBJ2-5	CASRWQPTEETQYF	TGTGCCAGCAGGTGGCAGCCGACGGAGGAGACCCAGTACTTC
TRBV18	few	TRBD2	TRBJ2-3	CASSPGTSGTYTQYF	TGTGCCAGCTCACCCGGGACTAGCGGGACTTATACGCAGTATTTT
TRBV4-1	few	.	TRBJ2-5	CASSPGLSPGETQYF	TGCGCCAGCAGCCCGGGACTTTCTCCCGGGGAGACCCAGTACTTC
TRBV7-3	.	TRBD2	TRBJ2-5	CASSFGPSGQETQYF	TGTGCCAGCAGCTTTGGTCCTAGCGGCCAAGAGACCCAGTACTTC
TRBV7-9	.	TRBD2	TRBJ2-7	CASSPRTSGRNEQYF	TGTGCCAGCAGCCCACGGACTAGCGGGCGAAACGAGCAGTACTTC
TRBV5-5	.	.	TRBJ2-7	CASSLSPYEQYF	TGTGCCAGCAGCTTGTCTCCCTACGAGCAGTACTTC
TRBV5-1	.	TRBD2	TRBJ2-7	CASSFLAGGPGEQYF	TGCGCCAGCAGCTTCCTAGCGGGAGGGCCTGGCGAGCAGTACTTC
TRBV10-1	.	.	TRBJ2-3	CASSAASPTDTQYF	TGCGCCAGCAGTGCGGCTAGCCCTACAGATACGCAGTATTTT
TRBV11-3	.	.	TRBJ2-3	CASSLGSSTDTQYF	TGTGCCAGCAGCTTAGGGAGTTCCACAGATACGCAGTATTTT
TRBV9	once	TRBD2	TRBJ2-5	CASSVGAGTRWNEQYF	TGTGCCAGCAGCGTAGGGGCCGGGACTAGATGGAACGAACAGTACTTC
TRBV14	.	TRBD2	TRBJ2-5	CASSHELAGGLGRETQYF	TGTGCCAGCAGCCACGAACTAGCGGGAGGGCTGGGGAGAGAGACCCAGTACTTC
TRBV11-3	few	TRBD1	TRBJ2-2	CASSSSYGTGKTGELFF	TGTGCCAGCAGCTCATCATACGGGACAGGCAAAACCGGGGAGCTGTTTTTT
TRBV5-1	.	TRBD1	TRBJ2-1	CASSLSPGQGYEQFF	TGCGCCAGCAGCTTGTCCCCGGGACAGGGATATGAGCAGTTCTTC
TRBV5-5	.	.	TRBJ2-1	CASSLGRFGRVPSNEQFF	TGTGCCAGCAGCTTGGGTCGGTTCGGTCGTGTCCCTTCCAATGAGCAGTTCTTC
TRBV7-2	.	.	TRBJ2-7	CASSGLGVSYEQYF	TGTGCCAGCAGTGGCCTAGGGGTTTCCTACGAGCAGTACTTC
TRBV7-8	.	TRBD1	TRBJ2-7	CASSPTGTAPYEQYF	TGTGCCAGCAGCCCCACCGGGACAGCTCCCTACGAGCAGTACTTC
TRBV7-9	few	.	TRBJ1-5	CASSLGTGDYSNQPQHF	TGTGCCAGCAGCTTAGGCACAGGAGATTATAGCAATCAGCCCCAGCATTTT
TRBV28	.	.	TRBJ2-1	CASSLRDYNEQFF	TGTGCCAGCAGTCTCCGGGATTACAATGAGCAGTTCTTC
TRBV7-3	.	.	TRBJ1-1	CASSEAGDVTEAFF	TGTGCCAGCAGCGAAGCCGGGGATGTAACTGAAGCTTTCTTT
TRBV18	.	.	TRBJ1-5	CASSPPPGRGQPQHF	TGTGCCAGCTCACCACCGCCAGGCCGGGGTCAGCCCCAGCATTTT
TRBV14	.	.	TRBJ2-7	CASSPFGIGSEQYF	TGTGCCAGCAGCCCCTTCGGGATCGGCTCCGAGCAGTACTTC